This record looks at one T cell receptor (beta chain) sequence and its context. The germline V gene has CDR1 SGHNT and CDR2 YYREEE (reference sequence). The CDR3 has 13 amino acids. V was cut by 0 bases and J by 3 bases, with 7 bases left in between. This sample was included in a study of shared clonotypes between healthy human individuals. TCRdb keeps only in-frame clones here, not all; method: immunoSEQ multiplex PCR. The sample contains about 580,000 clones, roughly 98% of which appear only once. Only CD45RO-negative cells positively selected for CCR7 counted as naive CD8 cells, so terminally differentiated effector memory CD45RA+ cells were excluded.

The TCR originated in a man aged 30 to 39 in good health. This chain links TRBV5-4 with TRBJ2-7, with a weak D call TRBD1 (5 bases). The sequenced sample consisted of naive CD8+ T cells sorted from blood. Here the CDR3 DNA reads TGTGCCAGCAGCTTGGAAACAGGCTACGAGCAGTACTTC. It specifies CASSLETGYEQYF.